This T cell receptor beta chain stems from a study of blood T cell repertoires in COVID-19. TCRdb's copy holds only in-frame clones and misses some; the assay was immunoSEQ multiplex PCR. This table has some 120,000 clones, roughly 82% appearing once. CDR3 length equals 18 residues. Trimming removed 0 bases from V and 2 bases from J; junction bases left unmatched: 3. Germline values: CDR1 KGHSH, CDR2 LQKENI. The TCR originated in a human donor in a cohort sampled during active COVID-19. Sequencing was carried out using peripheral blood. This chain links TRBV18 with TRBJ2-5; TRBD2 aligns across 16 bases. The chain's CDR3 is CASSPPGLAGGLQETQYF. CDR3 nucleotides: TGTGCCAGCTCACCACCGGGACTAGCGGGGGGGCTTCAAGAGACCCAGTACTTC.